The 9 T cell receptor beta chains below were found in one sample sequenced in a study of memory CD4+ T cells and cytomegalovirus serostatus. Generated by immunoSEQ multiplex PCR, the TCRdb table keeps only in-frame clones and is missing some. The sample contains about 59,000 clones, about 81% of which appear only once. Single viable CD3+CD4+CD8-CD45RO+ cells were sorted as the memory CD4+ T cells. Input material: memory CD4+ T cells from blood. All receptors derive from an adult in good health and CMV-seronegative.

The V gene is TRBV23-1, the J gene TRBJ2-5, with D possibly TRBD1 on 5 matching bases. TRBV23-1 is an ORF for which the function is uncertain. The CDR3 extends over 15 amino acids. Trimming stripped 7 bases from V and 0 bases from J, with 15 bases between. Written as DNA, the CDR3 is TGCGCCAGCAACTTGTCGACAGTGTACCAAGAGACCCAGTACTTC. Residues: CASNLSTVYQETQYF.

DNA for the CDR3: TGTGCCAGCTACATAGGGGGTTCGGGGACCCAGTACTTC. Its translation is CASYIGGSGTQYF. The genes are TRBV18 and TRBJ2-5, with D possibly being TRBD1 (6 bases). Deletions cut 7 bases from V and 7 bases from J, with 16 bases between. Germline CDR1 reads KGHSH; CDR2 reads LQKENI. The CDR3 extends over 13 amino acids.

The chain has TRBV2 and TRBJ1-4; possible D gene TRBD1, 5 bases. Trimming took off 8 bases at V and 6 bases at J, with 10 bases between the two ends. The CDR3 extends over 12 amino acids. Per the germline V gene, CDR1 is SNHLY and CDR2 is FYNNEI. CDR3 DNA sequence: TGTGCCAGCGGTCAGGGATATGAAAAACTGTTTTTT. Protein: CASGQGYEKLFF.

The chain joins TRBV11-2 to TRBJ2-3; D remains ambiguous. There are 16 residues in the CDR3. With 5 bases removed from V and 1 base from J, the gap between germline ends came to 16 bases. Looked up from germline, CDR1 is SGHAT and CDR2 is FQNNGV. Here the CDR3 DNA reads TGTGCCAGCAGCCCATTTGAATGGATTGGCACAGATACGCAGTATTTT. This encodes CASSPFEWIGTDTQYF.

CDR3 in DNA: TGTGCCAGCAGCCCTCTCTTGGGCACTGAAGCTTTCTTT. This codes for CASSPLLGTEAFF. The rearrangement joins TRBV7-3 to TRBJ1-1; D not certain. Per the germline V gene, CDR1 is SGHTA and CDR2 is FQGTGA. This CDR3 region has 13 residues. V was pared by 5 bases and J by 4 bases, with 11 bases between. Based on the CDR3 plus reference TRBV7-3 and TRBJ1-1, the full variable domain is GAGVSQTPSNKVTEKGKYVELRCDPISGHTALYWYRQSLGQGPEFLIYFQGTGAADDSGLPNDRFFAVRPEGSVSTLKIQRTERGDSAVYLCASSPLLGTEAFFGQGTRLTVV.

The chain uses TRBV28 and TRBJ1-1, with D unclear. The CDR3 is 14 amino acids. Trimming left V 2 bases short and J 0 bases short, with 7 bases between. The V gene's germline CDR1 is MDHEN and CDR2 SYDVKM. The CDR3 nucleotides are TGTGCCAGCAGTTTAGGCCAGATGAACACTGAAGCTTTCTTT. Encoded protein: CASSLGQMNTEAFF.

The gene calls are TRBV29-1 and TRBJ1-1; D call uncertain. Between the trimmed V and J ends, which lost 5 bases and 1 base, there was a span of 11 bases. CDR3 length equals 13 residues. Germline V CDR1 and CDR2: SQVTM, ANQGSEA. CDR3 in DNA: TGCAGCGTTTTAATTACGCCGAACACTGAAGCTTTCTTT. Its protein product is CSVLITPNTEAFF. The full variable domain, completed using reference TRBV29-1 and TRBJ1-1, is SAVISQKPSRDICQRGTSLTIQCQVDSQVTMMFWYRQQPGQSLTLIATANQGSEATYESGFVIDKFPISRPNLTFSTLTVSNMSPEDSSIYLCSVLITPNTEAFFGQGTRLTVV.

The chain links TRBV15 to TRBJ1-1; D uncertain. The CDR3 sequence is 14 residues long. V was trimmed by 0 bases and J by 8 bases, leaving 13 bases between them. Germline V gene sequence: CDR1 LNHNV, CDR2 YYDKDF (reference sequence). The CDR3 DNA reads TGTGCCACCAGCAGAGATCTACCGGAGGGAGAAGCTTTCTTT. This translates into CATSRDLPEGEAFF.

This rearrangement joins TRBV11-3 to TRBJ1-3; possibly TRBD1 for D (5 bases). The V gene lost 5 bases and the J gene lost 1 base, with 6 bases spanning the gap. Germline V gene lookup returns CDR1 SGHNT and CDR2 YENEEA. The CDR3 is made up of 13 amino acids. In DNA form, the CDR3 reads TGTGCCAGCAGCCAGGGATCTGGAAACACCATATATTTT. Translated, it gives CASSQGSGNTIYF.